The clone carrying this T cell receptor beta chain was seen a handful of times. Its antigen is as yet unknown. Researchers ran the PCR with 60 Vbeta and 13 Jbeta primers. The data were produced by immunoSEQ multiplex PCR, yet TCRdb's version contains in-frame clones alone and is incomplete. The sample lists about 92,000 clones; roughly 80% were seen once. This sample is part of a study of cytomegalovirus exposure and HLA in healthy donors. Study-wide findings and caveats: A later analysis found common viral pathogens apparently linked to several of the most significant clusters. Presence/absence analysis assumed near-uniform sequencing depth across donors. Per a later analysis, HLA-associated TCR beta chains showed more clonal expansion than other, equally common TCR beta chains.

Trimming removed 6 bases from V and 3 bases from J, with 9 bases in between. The germline V gene has CDR1 SQVTM and CDR2 ANQGSEA. The CDR3 has 12 amino acids. Healthy bone marrow donors made up the cohort. This clonotype was sampled from a girl between 2 and 10 years old in good health and CMV-seropositive. The specimen was PBMCs. This chain connects TRBV29-1 to TRBJ1-5; D uncertain. The CDR3 sequence: CSVREYNQPQHF. In DNA form, the CDR3 reads TGCAGCGTGCGGGAGTACAATCAGCCCCAGCATTTT.